The source of this T cell receptor (beta chain) is a study of CD8 T cells in Susac syndrome. Reverse transcription of roughly 0.45 to 1 ug RNA used random hexamers. Amplification of the TCR beta CDR3 was carried out by immunoSEQ multiplex PCR, which spanned a total of 54 Vbeta and 13 Jbeta segments. TCRdb itself ran the immunoSEQ multiplex PCR reads through MiXCR, one entry per CDR3 protein. The sample contains almost 450,000 distinct CDR3 sequences, about 85% of which appear only once. Sequenced: CD8+ T cells from PBMCs. The TCR was taken from a human donor with multiple sclerosis.

CDR3 amino acids: CASSSRGTNTGELFF. For the CDR3, the DNA is TGTGCCAGCAGTTCAAGGGGAACCAACACCGGGGAGCTGTTTTTT. The V gene is TRBV6-5, the J gene TRBJ2-2; TRBD1 might be the D (5 bases). This CDR3 region has 15 residues. Trimming took 4 bases from V and 2 from J, leaving 11 bases between them. Germline values: CDR1 MNHEY, CDR2 SVGAGI.